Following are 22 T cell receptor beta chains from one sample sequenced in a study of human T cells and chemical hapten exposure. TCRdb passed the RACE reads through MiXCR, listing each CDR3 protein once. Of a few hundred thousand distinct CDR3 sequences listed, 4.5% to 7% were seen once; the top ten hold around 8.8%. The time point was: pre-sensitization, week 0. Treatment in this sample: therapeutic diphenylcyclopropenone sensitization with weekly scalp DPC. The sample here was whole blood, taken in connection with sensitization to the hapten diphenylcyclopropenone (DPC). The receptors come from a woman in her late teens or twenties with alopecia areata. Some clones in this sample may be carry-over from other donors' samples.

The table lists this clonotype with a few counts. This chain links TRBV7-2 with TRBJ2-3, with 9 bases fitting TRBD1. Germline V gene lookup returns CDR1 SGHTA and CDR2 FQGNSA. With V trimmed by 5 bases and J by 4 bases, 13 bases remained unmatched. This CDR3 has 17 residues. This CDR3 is CASSPIGGQGSADTQYF. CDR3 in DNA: TGTGCCAGCAGCCCTATAGGGGGACAGGGTAGTGCAGATACGCAGTATTTT.

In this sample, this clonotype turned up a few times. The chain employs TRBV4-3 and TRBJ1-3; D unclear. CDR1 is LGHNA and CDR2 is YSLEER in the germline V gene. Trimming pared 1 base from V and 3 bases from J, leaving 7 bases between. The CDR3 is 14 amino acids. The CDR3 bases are TGCGCCAGCAGCCAAGGTTATCATGGAAACACCATATATTTT. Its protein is CASSQGYHGNTIYF.

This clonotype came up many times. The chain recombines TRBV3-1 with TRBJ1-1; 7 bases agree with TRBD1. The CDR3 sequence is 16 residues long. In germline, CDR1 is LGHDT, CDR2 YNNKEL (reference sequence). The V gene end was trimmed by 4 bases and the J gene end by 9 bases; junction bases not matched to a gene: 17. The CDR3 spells CASSRRDSYAPLKAFF. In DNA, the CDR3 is TGTGCCAGCAGCCGCCGGGACAGTTACGCCCCGTTAAAAGCTTTCTTT.

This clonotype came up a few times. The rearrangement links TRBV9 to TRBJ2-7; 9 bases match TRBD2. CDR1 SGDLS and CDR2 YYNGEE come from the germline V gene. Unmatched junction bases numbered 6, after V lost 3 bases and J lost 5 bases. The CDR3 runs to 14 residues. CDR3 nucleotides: TGTGCCAGCAGCGCTAGCGGGAAGATGGACGAGCAGTACTTC. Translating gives CASSASGKMDEQYF.

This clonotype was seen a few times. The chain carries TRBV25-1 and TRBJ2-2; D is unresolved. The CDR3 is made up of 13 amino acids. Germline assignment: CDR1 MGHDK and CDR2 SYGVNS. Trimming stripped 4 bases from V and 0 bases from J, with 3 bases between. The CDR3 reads CASSGANTGELFF. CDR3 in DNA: TGTGCCAGCAGTGGGGCGAACACCGGGGAGCTGTTTTTT.

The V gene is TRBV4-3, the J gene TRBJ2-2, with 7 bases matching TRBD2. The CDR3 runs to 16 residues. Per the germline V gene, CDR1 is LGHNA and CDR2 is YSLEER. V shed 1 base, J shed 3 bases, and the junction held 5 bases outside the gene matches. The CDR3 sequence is CASSQARDYHTGELFF. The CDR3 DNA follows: TGCGCCAGCAGCCAAGCCCGGGACTACCACACCGGGGAGCTGTTTTTT.

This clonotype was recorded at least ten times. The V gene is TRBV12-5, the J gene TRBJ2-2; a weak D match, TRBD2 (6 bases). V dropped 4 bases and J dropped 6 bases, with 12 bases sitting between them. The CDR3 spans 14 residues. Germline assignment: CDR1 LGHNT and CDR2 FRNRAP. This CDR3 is CASGSWRGAGELFF. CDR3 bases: TGTGCTAGTGGTTCGTGGAGGGGCGCCGGGGAGCTGTTTTTT.

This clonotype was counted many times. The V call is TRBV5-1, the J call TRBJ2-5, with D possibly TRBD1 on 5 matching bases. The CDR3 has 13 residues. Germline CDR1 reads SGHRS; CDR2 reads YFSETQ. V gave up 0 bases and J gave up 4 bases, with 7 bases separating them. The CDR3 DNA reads TGCGCCAGCAGCTTGGCCGACAGAGAGACCCAGTACTTC. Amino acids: CASSLADRETQYF.

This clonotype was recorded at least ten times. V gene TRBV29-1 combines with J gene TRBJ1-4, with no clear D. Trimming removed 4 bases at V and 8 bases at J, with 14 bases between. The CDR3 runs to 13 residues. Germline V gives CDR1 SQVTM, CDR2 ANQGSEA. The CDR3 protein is CSVVPDGTEKLFF. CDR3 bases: TGCAGCGTTGTGCCAGACGGAACCGAAAAACTGTTTTTT.

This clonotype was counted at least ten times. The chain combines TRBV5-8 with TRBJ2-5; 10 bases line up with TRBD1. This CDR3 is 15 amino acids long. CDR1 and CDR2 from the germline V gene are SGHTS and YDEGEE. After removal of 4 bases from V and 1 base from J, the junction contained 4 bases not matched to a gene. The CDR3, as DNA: TGTGCCAGCAGCCCTGACAGGGGGCGCCAAGAGACCCAGTACTTC. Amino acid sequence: CASSPDRGRQETQYF.

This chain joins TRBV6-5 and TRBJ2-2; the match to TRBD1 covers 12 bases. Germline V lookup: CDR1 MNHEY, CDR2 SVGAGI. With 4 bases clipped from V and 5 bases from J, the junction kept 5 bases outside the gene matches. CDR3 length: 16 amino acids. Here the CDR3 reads CASSSGTGGATGELFF. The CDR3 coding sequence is TGTGCCAGCAGTTCCGGGACAGGGGGCGCGACCGGGGAGCTGTTTTTT.

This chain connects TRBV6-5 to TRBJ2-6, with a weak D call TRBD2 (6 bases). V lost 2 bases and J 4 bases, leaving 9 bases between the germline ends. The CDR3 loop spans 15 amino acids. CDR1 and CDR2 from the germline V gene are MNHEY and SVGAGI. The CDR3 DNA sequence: TGTGCCAGCAGTTACGGGCGGGGAGGGGCCAACGTCCTGACTTTC. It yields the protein CASSYGRGGANVLTF.

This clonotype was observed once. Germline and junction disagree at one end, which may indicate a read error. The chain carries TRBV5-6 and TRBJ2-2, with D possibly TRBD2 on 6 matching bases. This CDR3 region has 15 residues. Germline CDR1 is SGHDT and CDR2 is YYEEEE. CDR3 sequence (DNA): TGTGCCAGCAGCTTGGTGGCTAGCGACACCGGGGAGCTGGTTTTT. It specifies CASSLVASDTGELVF.

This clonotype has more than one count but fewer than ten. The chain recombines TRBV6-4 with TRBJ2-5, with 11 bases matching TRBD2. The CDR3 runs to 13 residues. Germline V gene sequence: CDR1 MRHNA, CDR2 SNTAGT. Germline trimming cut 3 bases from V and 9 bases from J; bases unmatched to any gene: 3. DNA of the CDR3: TGTGCCAGCAGTGAACTAGCGGGGGAGGCCCAGTACTTC. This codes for CASSELAGEAQYF.

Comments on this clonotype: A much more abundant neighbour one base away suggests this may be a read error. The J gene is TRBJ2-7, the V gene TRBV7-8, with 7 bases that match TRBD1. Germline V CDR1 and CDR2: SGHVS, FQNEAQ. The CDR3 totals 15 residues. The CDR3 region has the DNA TGTGCCAGCAGCTTATGGGGACAGCCACCCTACGAGCAGTGCTTC. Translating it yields CASSLWGQPPYEQCF.

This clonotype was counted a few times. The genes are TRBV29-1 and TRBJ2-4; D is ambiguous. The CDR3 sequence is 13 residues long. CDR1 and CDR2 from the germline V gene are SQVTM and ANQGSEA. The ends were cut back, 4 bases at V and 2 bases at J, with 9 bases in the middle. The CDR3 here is CSVVGPSKNIQYF. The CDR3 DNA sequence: TGCAGCGTTGTGGGCCCCTCCAAAAACATTCAGTACTTC.

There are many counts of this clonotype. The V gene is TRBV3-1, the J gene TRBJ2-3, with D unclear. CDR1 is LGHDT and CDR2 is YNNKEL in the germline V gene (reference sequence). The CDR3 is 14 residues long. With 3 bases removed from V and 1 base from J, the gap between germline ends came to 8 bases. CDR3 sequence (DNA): TGTGCCAGCAGCCACGTCACCGGCACAGATACGCAGTATTTT. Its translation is CASSHVTGTDTQYF.

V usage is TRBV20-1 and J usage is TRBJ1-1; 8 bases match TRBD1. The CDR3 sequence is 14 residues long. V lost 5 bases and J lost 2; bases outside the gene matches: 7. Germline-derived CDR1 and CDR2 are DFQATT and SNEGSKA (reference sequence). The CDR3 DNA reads TGCAGTGCTTTTCGGACAGGGAGAAACACTGAAGCTTTCTTT. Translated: CSAFRTGRNTEAFF.

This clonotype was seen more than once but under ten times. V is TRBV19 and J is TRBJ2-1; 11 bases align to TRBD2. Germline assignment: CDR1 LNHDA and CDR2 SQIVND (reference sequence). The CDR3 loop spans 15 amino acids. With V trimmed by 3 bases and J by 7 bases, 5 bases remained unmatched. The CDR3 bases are TGTGCCAGTAGTATCTCACTAGCGGGGGCGAATGAGCAGTTCTTC. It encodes CASSISLAGANEQFF.

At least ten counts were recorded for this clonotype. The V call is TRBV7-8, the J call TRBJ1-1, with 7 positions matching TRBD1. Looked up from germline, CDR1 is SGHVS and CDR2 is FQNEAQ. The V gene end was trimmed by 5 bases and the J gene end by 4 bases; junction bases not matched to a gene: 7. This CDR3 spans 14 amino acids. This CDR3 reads CASSTRQGPTEAFF. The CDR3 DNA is TGTGCCAGCAGCACCAGACAGGGACCCACTGAAGCTTTCTTT.

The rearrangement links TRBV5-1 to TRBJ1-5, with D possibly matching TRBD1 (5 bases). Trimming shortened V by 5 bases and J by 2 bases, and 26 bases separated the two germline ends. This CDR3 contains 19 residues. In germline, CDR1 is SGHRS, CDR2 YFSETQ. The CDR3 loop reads CASSLPEDKYLGGNQPQHF. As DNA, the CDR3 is TGCGCCAGCAGTCTTCCAGAGGACAAATACCTTGGGGGCAATCAGCCCCAGCATTTT.

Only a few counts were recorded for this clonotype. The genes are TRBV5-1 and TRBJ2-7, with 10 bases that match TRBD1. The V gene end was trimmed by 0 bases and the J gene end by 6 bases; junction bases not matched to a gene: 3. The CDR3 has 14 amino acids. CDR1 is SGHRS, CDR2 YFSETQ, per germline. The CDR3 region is CASSLVGTGVEQYF. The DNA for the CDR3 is TGCGCCAGCAGCTTGGTAGGGACAGGGGTCGAGCAGTACTTC.